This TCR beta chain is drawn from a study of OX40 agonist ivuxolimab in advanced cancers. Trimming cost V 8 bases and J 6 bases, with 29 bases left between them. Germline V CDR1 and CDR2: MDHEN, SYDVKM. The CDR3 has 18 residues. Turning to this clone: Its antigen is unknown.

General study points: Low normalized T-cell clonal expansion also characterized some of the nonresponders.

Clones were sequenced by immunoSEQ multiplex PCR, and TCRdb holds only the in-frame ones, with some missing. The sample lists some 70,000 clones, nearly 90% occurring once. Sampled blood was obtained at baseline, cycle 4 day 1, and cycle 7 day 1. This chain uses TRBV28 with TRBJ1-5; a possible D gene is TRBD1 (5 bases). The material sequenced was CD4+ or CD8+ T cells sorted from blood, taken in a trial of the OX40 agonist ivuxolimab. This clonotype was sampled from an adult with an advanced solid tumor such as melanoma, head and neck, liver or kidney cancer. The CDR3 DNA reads TGTGCCAGCTCCGTTGGTAATCGACAGCCTCTAGGCGGTCAGCCCCAGCATTTT. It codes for CASSVGNRQPLGGQPQHF.